The 2 T cell receptor beta chains below all came from one sample that was sequenced in a study of T cells in women clearing cervical HPV infection. Assay used: immunoSEQ multiplex PCR; TCRdb lists only in-frame clones, some missing. Its table records some 16,000 clones. The sequenced sample was blood buffy coat. All receptors come from a woman between 18 and 70 years old with a cervical HPV16 infection that either progressed to CIN3+ or cleared (not recorded which).

Concerning this clone itself: Sequencing ends 3 residues short of the CDR3 end; the germline J gene provides the rest. The genes are TRBV28 and TRBJ1-2; no clear D gene. Germline values: CDR1 MDHEN, CDR2 SYDVKM. The CDR3 consists of 12 residues. The DNA read from the CDR3 is TGTGCCAGCAGTTTACAAGGTAGCGGC. It yields the protein CASSLQGSG. The CDR3 in full is CASSLQGSGYTF.

Concerning this clone itself: The CDR3 end falls 3 residues outside the read, so it is completed with the germline J gene. This sequence joins TRBV6-1 and TRBJ2-7, with D perhaps TRBD1 or TRBD2 (5 bases each). Germline lookup yields CDR1 MNHNS and CDR2 SASEGT. The CDR3 consists of 16 residues. Between the trimmed V and J ends, which lost 2 bases and 6 bases, there was a span of 20 bases. The CDR3 is CASSERASREFSEQYF. Partial CDR3 DNA: TGTGCCAGCAGTGAACGGGCGTCCAGGGAGTTCAGCGAG.